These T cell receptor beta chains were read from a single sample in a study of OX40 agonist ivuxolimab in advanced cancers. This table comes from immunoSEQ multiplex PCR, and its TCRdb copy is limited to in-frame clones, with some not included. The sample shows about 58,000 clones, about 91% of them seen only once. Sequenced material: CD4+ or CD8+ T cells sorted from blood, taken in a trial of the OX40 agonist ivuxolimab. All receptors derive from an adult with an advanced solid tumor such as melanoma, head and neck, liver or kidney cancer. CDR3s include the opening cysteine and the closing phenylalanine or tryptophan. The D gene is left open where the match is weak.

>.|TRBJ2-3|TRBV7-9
TGTGCCAGCAGCGCCATGACGCCTGGAGGGGATACGCAGTATTTT
CASSAMTPGGDTQYF
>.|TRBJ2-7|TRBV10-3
TGTGCCATCAGTCCGAAAAAGACGGAGGGGAGGTACTTC
CAISPKKTEGRYF
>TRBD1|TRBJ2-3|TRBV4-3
TGCGCCAGCAGCCAGGGGGGGACAGGGGATTGGGCAGATACGCAGTATTTT
CASSQGGTGDWADTQYF
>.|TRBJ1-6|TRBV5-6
TGTGCCAGCAGCTTTCGGTCCGGGGATTCACCCCTCCACTTT
CASSFRSGDSPLHF
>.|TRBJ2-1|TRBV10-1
TGCGCCAGCAGTGAGGTAGCGTCGGTCCACTTGAACAATGAGCAGTTCTTC
CASSEVASVHLNNEQFF
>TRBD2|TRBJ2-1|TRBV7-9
TGTGCCAGCAGCTTAGCGGTTGGTAGCGGGAGAGGCGATGAGCAGTTCTTC
CASSLAVGSGRGDEQFF
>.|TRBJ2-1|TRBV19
TGTGCCAGTAGTATAACTAGTGCCTCCTACAATGAGCAGTTCTTC
CASSITSASYNEQFF
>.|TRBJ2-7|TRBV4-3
TGCGCCAGCAGCCAAGATTCGTGGGGGCACTCCTACGAGCAGTACTTC
CASSQDSWGHSYEQYF
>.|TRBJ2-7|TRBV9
TGTGCCAGCAGCGTAGGGGCAGGGGGGTACGAGCAGTACTTC
CASSVGAGGYEQYF
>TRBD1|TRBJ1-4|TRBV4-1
TGCGCCAGCAGCCAAGATCGAACAGGGGGGAGCGGGGAACTGTTTTTT
CASSQDRTGGSGELFF
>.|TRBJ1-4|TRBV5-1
TGCGCCAGCAGCTTATCATTAAATGAAAAACTGTTTTTT
CASSLSLNEKLFF
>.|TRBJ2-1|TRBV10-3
TGTGCCATCAGGAAAGAGATCTCCTACAATGAGCAGTTCTTC
CAIRKEISYNEQFF
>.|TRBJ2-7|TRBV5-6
TGTGCCAGCAGCCCGGGTCTGGGCTCCTACGAGCAGTACTTC
CASSPGLGSYEQYF
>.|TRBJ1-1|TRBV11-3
TGTGCCAGCAGTTCAGGGAACACTGAAGCTTTCTTT
CASSSGNTEAFF
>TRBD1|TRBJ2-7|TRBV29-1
TGCAGCGTTGAGGCCGGGACAGGGGTTTTCGGCGAGCAGTACTTC
CSVEAGTGVFGEQYF
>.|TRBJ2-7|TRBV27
TGTGCCAGCAGTTTATACAGTACCTACGAGCAGTACTTC
CASSLYSTYEQYF
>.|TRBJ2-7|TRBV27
TGTGCCAGCAGTCCGGGGGACGAGCAGTACTTC
CASSPGDEQYF
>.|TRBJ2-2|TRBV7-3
TGTGCCAGCAGCTCAGGAAAGAACACCGGGGAGCTGTTTTTT
CASSSGKNTGELFF